This T cell receptor (beta chain) was profiled in a study of blood T cell repertoires in COVID-19. The wider study: Sites across the United States, Italy and Spain contributed samples from acute and convalescent COVID-19. T cells, B-cell-depleted T cells, or PBMCs provided the cDNA or gDNA that served as material.

In germline, CDR1 is KGHSH, CDR2 LQKENI. Trimming cost V 4 bases and J 2 bases, with 12 bases left between them. The length of the CDR3 is 15 residues. Some clones are missing from TCRdb's copy, which holds only in-frame ones; the method was immunoSEQ multiplex PCR. This sample has about 100,000 clones, with around four fifths found just once. This TCR was recovered from a man in his sixties with active or convalescent COVID-19. The chain couples TRBV18 to TRBJ2-4; TRBD2 is a possible D gene (5 bases). Sequencing was done on a sample of peripheral blood. CDR3 DNA: TGTGCCAGCTCACTCACCGGGGAAACCAAAAACATTCAGTACTTC. It yields the protein CASSLTGETKNIQYF.